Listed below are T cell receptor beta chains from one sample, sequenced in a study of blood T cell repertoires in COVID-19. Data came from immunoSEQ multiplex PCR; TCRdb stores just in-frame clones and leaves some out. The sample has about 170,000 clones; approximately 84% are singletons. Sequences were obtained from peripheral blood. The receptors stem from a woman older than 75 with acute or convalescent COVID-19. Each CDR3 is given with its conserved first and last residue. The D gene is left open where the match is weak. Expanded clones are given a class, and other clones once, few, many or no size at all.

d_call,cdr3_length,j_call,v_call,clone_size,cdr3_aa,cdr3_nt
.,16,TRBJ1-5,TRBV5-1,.,CASSLGGDPSNQPQHF,TGCGCCAGCAGCTTGGGGGGGGACCCCAGCAATCAGCCCCAGCATTTT
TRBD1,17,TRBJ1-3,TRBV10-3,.,CAIQGGTGRASGNTIYF,TGTGCCATACAAGGTGGGACAGGACGGGCCTCTGGAAACACCATATATTTT
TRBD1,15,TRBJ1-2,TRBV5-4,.,CASSSGGQEKYGYTF,TGTGCCAGCAGCTCGGGGGGACAGGAGAAATATGGCTACACCTTC
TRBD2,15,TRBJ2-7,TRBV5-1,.,CASSQTGGGYYEQYF,TGCGCCAGCAGCCAAACGGGCGGGGGGTACTACGAGCAGTACTTC
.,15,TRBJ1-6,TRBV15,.,CATSRVQGLASPLHF,TGTGCCACCAGCAGGGTCCAGGGCTTGGCCTCACCCCTCCACTTT
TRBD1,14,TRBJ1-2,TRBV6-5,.,CASRGQGGHYGYTF,TGTGCCAGCCGAGGACAGGGGGGTCACTATGGCTACACCTTC
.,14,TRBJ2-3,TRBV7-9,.,CASSNTRRADTQYF,TGTGCCAGCAGCAATACTAGACGCGCAGATACGCAGTATTTT
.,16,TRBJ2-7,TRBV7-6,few,CASSLAPGLKTYEQYF,TGTGCCAGCAGCTTAGCCCCGGGACTCAAGACCTACGAGCAGTACTTC
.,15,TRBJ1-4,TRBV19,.,CASSITGQGYEKLFF,TGTGCCAGTAGTATTACAGGCCAGGGGTATGAAAAACTGTTTTTT
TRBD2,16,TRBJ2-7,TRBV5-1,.,CASSLGLAGESYEQYF,TGCGCCAGCAGCTTGGGACTAGCGGGGGAATCCTACGAGCAGTACTTC
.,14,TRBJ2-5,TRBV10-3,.,CAISESGGRETQYF,TGTGCCATCAGTGAGTCTGGGGGCCGGGAGACCCAGTACTTC
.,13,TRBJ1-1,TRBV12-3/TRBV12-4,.,CASSGLGGTEAFF,TGTGCCAGCAGCGGCCTCGGGGGCACTGAAGCTTTCTTT
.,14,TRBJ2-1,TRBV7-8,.,CASSLTSSYNEQFF,TGTGCCAGCAGCTTAACTAGCTCCTACAATGAGCAGTTCTTC
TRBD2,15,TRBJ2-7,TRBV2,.,CASSELAGGRDEQYF,TGTGCCAGCAGTGAACTAGCGGGAGGGCGCGACGAGCAGTACTTC
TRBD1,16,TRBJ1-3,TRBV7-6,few,CASSPTGGSSGNTIYF,TGTGCCAGCAGCCCGACAGGGGGAAGCTCTGGAAACACCATATATTTT
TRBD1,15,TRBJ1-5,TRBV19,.,CASSLDRGGNQPQHF,TGTGCCAGTAGTTTAGACAGGGGCGGCAATCAGCCCCAGCATTTT
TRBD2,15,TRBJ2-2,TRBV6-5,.,CATSLAGVVSGELFF,TGTGCCACCTCTTTAGCGGGAGTAGTGTCCGGGGAGCTGTTTTTT
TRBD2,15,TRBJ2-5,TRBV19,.,CASSTLAGVKKAQYF,TGTGCCAGTAGTACTTTAGCGGGAGTTAAGAAGGCCCAGTACTTC
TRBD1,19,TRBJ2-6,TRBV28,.,CASSLWRDRSRSGANVLTF,TGTGCCAGCAGTTTATGGAGGGACAGGTCCCGCTCTGGGGCCAACGTCCTGACTTTC
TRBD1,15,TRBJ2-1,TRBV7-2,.,CASTPGTGSFYEQFF,TGTGCCAGCACCCCCGGGACAGGGTCTTTTTATGAGCAGTTCTTC
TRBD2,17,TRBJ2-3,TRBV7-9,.,CASSLEASGLPPDTQYF,TGTGCCAGCAGCTTAGAGGCTAGCGGACTCCCTCCAGATACGCAGTATTTT
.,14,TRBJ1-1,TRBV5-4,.,CASSQVGRATEAFF,TGTGCCAGCAGCCAGGTCGGCAGGGCTACTGAAGCTTTCTTT
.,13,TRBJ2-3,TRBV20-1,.,CSASGLRTDTQYF,TGCAGTGCTAGTGGACTCCGCACAGATACGCAGTATTTT
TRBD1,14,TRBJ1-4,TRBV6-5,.,CASSPGQGNEKLFF,TGTGCCAGCAGCCCGGGACAGGGCAATGAAAAACTGTTTTTT
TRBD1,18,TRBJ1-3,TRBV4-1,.,CASSQDPRQGASGNTIYF,TGCGCCAGCAGCCAAGATCCTCGACAGGGGGCCTCTGGAAACACCATATATTTT
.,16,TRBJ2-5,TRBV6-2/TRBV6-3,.,CASSYSSQRLQETQYF,TGTGCCAGCAGTTACTCGTCACAGCGGTTACAAGAGACCCAGTACTTC
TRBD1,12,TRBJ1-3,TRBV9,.,CASSAGTGRLYF,TGTGCCAGCAGCGCTGGGACAGGGCGCCTTTATTTT
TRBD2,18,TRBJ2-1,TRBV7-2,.,CASSLAGGLAGANNEQFF,TGTGCCAGCAGCTTAGCGGGAGGACTAGCGGGAGCGAACAATGAGCAGTTCTTC
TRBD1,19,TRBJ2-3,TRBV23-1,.,CASSRSEVERQGERDTQYF,TGCGCCAGCAGTCGAAGCGAGGTGGAGCGACAGGGGGAGCGAGATACGCAGTATTTT
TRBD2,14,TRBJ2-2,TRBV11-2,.,CASSPAGDTGELFF,TGTGCCAGCAGCCCGGCGGGGGACACCGGGGAGCTGTTTTTT
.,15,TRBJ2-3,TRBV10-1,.,CASSGTLGGTDTQYF,TGCGCCAGCAGCGGGACTTTAGGCGGGACAGATACGCAGTATTTT
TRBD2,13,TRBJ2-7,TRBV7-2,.,CASSFAGRGEQYF,TGTGCCAGCAGCTTTGCCGGGAGGGGGGAGCAGTACTTC
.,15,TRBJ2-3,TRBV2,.,CASSETSFLADTQYF,TGTGCCAGCAGTGAAACTAGTTTTCTTGCAGATACGCAGTATTTT
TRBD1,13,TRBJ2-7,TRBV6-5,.,CASSFGTGVEQYF,TGTGCCAGCAGTTTTGGGACAGGGGTCGAGCAGTACTTC
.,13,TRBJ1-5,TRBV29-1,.,CSVAPGSNQPQHF,TGCAGCGTCGCTCCGGGGAGCAATCAGCCCCAGCATTTT
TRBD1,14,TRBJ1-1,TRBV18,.,CASSPRAGGSEAFF,TGTGCCAGCTCACCACGCGCAGGGGGATCTGAAGCTTTCTTT
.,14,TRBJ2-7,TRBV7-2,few,CASSQRGYFDEQYF,TGTGCCAGCAGCCAACGGGGTTACTTCGACGAGCAGTACTTC
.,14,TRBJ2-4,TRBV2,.,CASSQPGAKNIQYF,TGTGCCAGCAGTCAACCGGGGGCCAAAAACATTCAGTACTTC
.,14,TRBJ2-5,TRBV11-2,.,CASSSPTRQETQYF,TGTGCCAGCAGCTCTCCGACTAGACAAGAGACCCAGTACTTC
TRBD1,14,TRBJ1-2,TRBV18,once,CASSPETGGSGYTF,TGTGCCAGCTCACCAGAAACAGGGGGCTCTGGCTACACCTTC
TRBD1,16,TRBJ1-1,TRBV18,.,CASSPPTGGTTIEAFF,TGTGCCAGCTCACCGCCGACAGGGGGGACGACAATTGAAGCTTTCTTT
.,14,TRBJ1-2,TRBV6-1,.,CASSEARGGYGYTF,TGTGCCAGCAGTGAAGCAAGGGGCGGATATGGCTACACCTTC
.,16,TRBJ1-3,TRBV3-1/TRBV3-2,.,CASSQDRSRSGNTIYF,TGTGCCAGCAGCCAAGATAGAAGCCGTTCTGGAAACACCATATATTTT
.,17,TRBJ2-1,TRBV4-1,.,CASSPRDSPGSYNEQFF,TGCGCCAGCAGCCCCCGGGACTCCCCCGGCTCCTACAATGAGCAGTTCTTC
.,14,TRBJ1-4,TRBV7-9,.,CASSSYGTNEKLFF,TGTGCCAGCAGCTCCTACGGAACTAATGAAAAACTGTTTTTT
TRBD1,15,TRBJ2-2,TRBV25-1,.,CASSEGTGLSGELFF,TGTGCCAGCAGTGAGGGGACAGGCCTTAGCGGGGAGCTGTTTTTT
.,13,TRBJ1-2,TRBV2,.,CASSDTGNYGYTF,TGTGCCAGCAGTGACACAGGGAACTATGGCTACACCTTC
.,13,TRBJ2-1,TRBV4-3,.,CASSYAPSNEQFF,TGCGCCAGCAGCTACGCTCCTAGTAATGAGCAGTTCTTC
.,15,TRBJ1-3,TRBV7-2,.,CASSIRGSSGNTIYF,TGTGCCAGCAGCATTAGGGGTTCCTCTGGAAACACCATATATTTT
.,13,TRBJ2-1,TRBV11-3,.,CASSLTFYNEQFF,TGTGCCAGCAGCTTAACATTCTACAATGAGCAGTTCTTC
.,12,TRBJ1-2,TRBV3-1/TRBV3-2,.,CASSQDVRGYTF,TGTGCCAGCAGCCAAGACGTTCGGGGCTACACCTTC
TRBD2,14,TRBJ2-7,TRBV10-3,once,CAISPSGNEVEQYF,TGTGCCATTAGTCCTAGCGGGAATGAAGTCGAGCAGTACTTC
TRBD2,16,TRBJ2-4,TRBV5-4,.,CASSTGTSGRENIQYF,TGTGCCAGCAGCACCGGGACTAGCGGGCGGGAGAACATTCAGTACTTC
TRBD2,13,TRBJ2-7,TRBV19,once,CASRSSGTYEQYF,TGTGCCAGTAGAAGTAGCGGGACCTACGAGCAGTACTTC
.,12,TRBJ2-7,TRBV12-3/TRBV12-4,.,CASSQTANEQYF,TGTGCCAGCAGTCAGACAGCTAACGAGCAGTACTTC
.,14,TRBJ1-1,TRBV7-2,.,CASSLGHLNTEAFF,TGTGCCAGCAGCTTAGGACACCTCAACACTGAAGCTTTCTTT
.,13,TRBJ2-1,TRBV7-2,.,CASSLGRLNEQFF,TGTGCCAGCAGCTTAGGGAGGCTCAATGAGCAGTTCTTC
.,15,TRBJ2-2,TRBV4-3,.,CASSQDRGSAGELFF,TGCGCCAGCAGCCAAGATAGGGGAAGCGCCGGGGAGCTGTTTTTT
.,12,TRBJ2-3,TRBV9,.,CASSNRAGTQYF,TGTGCCAGCAGCAACAGGGCGGGTACGCAGTATTTT
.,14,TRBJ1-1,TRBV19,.,CASSIGHGRAEAFF,TGTGCCAGTAGTATAGGACACGGCCGCGCTGAAGCTTTCTTT